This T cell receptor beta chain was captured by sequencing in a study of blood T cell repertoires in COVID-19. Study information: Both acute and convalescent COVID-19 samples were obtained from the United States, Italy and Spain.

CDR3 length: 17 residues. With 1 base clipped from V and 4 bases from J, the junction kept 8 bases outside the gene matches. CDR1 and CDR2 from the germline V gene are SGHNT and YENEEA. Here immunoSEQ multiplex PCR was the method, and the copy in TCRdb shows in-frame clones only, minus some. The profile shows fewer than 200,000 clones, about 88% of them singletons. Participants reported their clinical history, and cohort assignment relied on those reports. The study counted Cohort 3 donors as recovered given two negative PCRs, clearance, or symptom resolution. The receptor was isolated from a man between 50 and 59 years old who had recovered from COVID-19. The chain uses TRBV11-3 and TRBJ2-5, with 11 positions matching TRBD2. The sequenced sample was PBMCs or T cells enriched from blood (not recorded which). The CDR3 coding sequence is TGTGCCAGCAGCTTAGGATTGACTAGCGGGAAAGGAGAGACCCAGTACTTC. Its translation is CASSLGLTSGKGETQYF.